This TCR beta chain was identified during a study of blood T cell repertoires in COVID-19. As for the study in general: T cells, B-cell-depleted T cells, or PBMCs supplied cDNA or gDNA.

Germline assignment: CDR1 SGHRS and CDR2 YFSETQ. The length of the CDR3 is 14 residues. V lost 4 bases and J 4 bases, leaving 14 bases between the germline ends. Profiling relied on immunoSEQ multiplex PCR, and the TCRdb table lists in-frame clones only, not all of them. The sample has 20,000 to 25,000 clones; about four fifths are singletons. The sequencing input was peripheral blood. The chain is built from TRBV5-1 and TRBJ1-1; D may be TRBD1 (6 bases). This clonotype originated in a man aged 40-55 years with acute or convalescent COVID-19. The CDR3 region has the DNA TGCGCCAGCAGCCAACAGGGTGTAGGCACTGAAGCTTTCTTT. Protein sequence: CASSQQGVGTEAFF.